The present entry profiles one T cell receptor (beta chain) with its context. V lost 8 bases to trimming and J lost 4 bases; unmatched junction nucleotides: 8. CDR3 length: 15 residues. Germline CDR1 is LGHDT and CDR2 is YNNKEL (reference sequence). These data come from a study of T-cell reconstitution after alpha-beta-depleted transplantation in children. Unique molecular identifiers were incorporated during preparation of the TCRbeta library. Using its own MiXCR run on the PCR reads, TCRdb lists one record per CDR3 protein. The table lists 250,000 to 300,000 distinct CDR3 sequences, about 10% of them singletons.

This TCR was recovered from a human donor who donated a stem cell graft to a child with SCID. Here the sequenced sample was PBMCs from the stem cell graft donor, taken from the stem cell graft. This chain connects TRBV3-1 to TRBJ2-1; 10 bases are shared with TRBD2. The DNA for the CDR3 is TGTGCCAGCCAGACCGGGACTAGCGTATACAATGAGCAGTTCTTC. Translating gives CASQTGTSVYNEQFF.